One sample yielded the 4 T cell receptor beta chains listed below, sequenced in a study of vaccination and CD4 T cells after COVID-19. Researchers used the Oncomine TCR Beta short-read assay to sequence DNA from cultured CD4+ T cells. Via MiXCR, TCRdb re-called the PCR reads, giving one row per CDR3 protein. Of 13,000 to 15,000 distinct CDR3 sequences in the sample, approximately 50% were seen once. Antigens of these TCRs are unknown. This sample's treatment: approximately nine-day PBMC culture with coronavirus spike peptide pools or control peptides (ViraFEST assay). The specimen was CD4+ T cells from blood, cultured in vitro, collected before SARS-CoV-2 vaccination. These receptors were taken from a human donor who had recovered from COVID-19.

This chain joins TRBV7-9 and TRBJ1-2, with 9 bases identical to TRBD1. This CDR3 has 15 residues. Trimming cost V 5 bases and J 2 bases; bases outside gene matches: 6. CDR1 and CDR2 from the germline V gene are SEHNR and FQNEAQ (reference sequence). CDR3 bases: TGTGCCAGCAGCCAGGGACAGGGAACGAACTATGGCTACACCTTC. It codes for CASSQGQGTNYGYTF.

The rearrangement uses TRBV7-2 and TRBJ1-1; unclear D gene. V shed 2 bases and J shed 0 bases, with 16 bases lying between them. CDR1 and CDR2 from the germline V gene are SGHTA and FQGNSA. The CDR3 contains 17 residues. CDR3 region: CASSLSPGLIMNTEAFF. CDR3 coding DNA: TGTGCCAGCAGCTTAAGTCCGGGGTTGATCATGAACACTGAAGCTTTCTTT.

Remarks on this clonotype: The CDR3 does not close with the conserved phenylalanine or tryptophan, likely indicating a read error. The CDR3 bases are TGTGCCAGCAGTTACTCGCCAGGGATGAACACTGAAGCTTTCTTA. It translates to CASSYSPGMNTEAFL. The chain joins TRBV6-5 to TRBJ1-1; D might be TRBD1 (5 bases). The CDR3 covers 15 residues. V lost 0 bases and J 0 bases, leaving 8 bases between the germline ends. The germline CDR1 and CDR2 sequences are MNHEY and SVGAGI.

J is TRBJ1-5 and V is TRBV28, with no clear D. V was cut by 9 bases and J by 5 bases, with 14 bases left in between. The CDR3 covers 13 residues. CDR1 MDHEN and CDR2 SYDVKM come from the germline V gene. For the CDR3, the DNA is TGTGCCAGTGGAGGCAGCGACCATCAGCCCCAGCATTTT. Translated, it gives CASGGSDHQPQHF.